This T cell receptor (beta chain) was recovered during a study of OX40 agonist ivuxolimab in advanced cancers. Looking at the study overall: A history of anti-PD-1, anti-PD-L1 or anti-CTLA-4 therapy was acceptable, and roughly 40% had some. Partial responses, seen in three patients, involved one hepatocellular carcinoma and two cutaneous melanomas. Regarding the study as a whole: Dose levels from 0.1 to 3.0 mg/kg saw CD4+ and CD8+ blood T cells expand clonally by week 6. CD8+ T cells were the subset that, on average, had more expanded clones than CD4+.

A word on this clone: Its antigen is unidentified.

Profiling relied on immunoSEQ multiplex PCR, and the TCRdb table lists in-frame clones only, not all of them. The data hold under 50,000 clones, with roughly nine tenths observed a single time. The CDR3 contains 18 residues. Germline assignment: CDR1 LGHNA and CDR2 YNFKEQ. The V and J ends lost 0 bases and 2 bases, in that order; junction bases with no gene match: 10. V and J are TRBV4-2 and TRBJ2-3; 8 bases line up with TRBD2. Sequencing was performed on CD4+ or CD8+ T cells sorted from blood, taken in a trial of the OX40 agonist ivuxolimab. The TCR comes from an adult with an advanced solid tumor such as melanoma, head and neck, liver or kidney cancer. The CDR3 DNA is TGTGCCAGCAGCCAAGACCCCTTTAGCGGGGTAGACACAGATACGCAGTATTTT. It is translated as CASSQDPFSGVDTDTQYF.